The 12 T cell receptor beta chains given below trace back to one sample, sequenced in a study of brain T cells in children with intractable seizures. Time point: blood from clinic visit 5 months post-surgery; TSC patient then seizure free. Using immunoSEQ multiplex PCR, the repertoire was profiled, and TCRdb retains in-frame clones only, with some absent. The sample lists about 350,000 clones; nearly 95% were seen once. The input for sequencing was peripheral blood, taken more than 4 months after surgery. The receptors come from a boy younger than two with tuberous sclerosis and intractable seizures.

The chain employs TRBV25-1 and TRBJ1-2, with D perhaps TRBD1 (5 bases). With 6 bases removed from V and 7 bases from J, the gap between germline ends came to 18 bases. The CDR3 loop spans 14 amino acids. Germline V gives CDR1 MGHDK, CDR2 SYGVNS. The CDR3 sequence is CASRSTGGTGGYTF. CDR3 sequence (DNA): TGTGCCAGCAGGTCCACCGGAGGGACTGGTGGCTACACCTTC.

J is TRBJ2-3 and V is TRBV11-1, with a weak D call TRBD1 (6 bases). CDR1 is SGHAT and CDR2 is FQDESV in the germline V gene (reference sequence). The germline V and J ends were trimmed by 1 base and 2 bases, with 13 bases remaining between them. The CDR3 totals 16 residues. CDR3 sequence reads: CASSLGGQSYTDTQYF. The CDR3 bases are TGTGCCAGCAGCTTAGGGGGGCAGTCCTACACAGATACGCAGTATTTT.

The chain employs TRBV21-1 and TRBJ1-3; the table's D call, TRBD1, was not checked against the DNA. TRBV21-1 is a documented pseudogene. The CDR3 covers 16 residues. The CDR3 DNA is TGTGCCAGCAGCAAACCCGCGACAGGGTCGGGAAACACCATATATTTT. Its protein is CASSKPATGSGNTIYF.

The J gene is TRBJ2-1, the V gene TRBV14; D call uncertain. The CDR3 extends over 15 amino acids. V was clipped by 2 bases and J by 0 bases, with 8 bases between them. Germline assignment: CDR1 SGHDN and CDR2 FVKESK. The CDR3 here is CASSQPRSSYNEQFF. The CDR3 coding sequence is TGTGCCAGCAGCCAACCCCGAAGCTCCTACAATGAGCAGTTCTTC.

The V call is TRBV4-1, the J call TRBJ2-7; 9 bases match TRBD1. V lost 2 bases to trimming and J lost 3 bases; unmatched junction nucleotides: 5. The CDR3 sequence is 15 residues long. Looked up from germline, CDR1 is MGHRA and CDR2 is YSYEKL. The DNA of the CDR3 is TGCGCCAGCAGCCAATGGGGACAGGGCTACTACGAGCAGTACTTC. As protein: CASSQWGQGYYEQYF.

The chain combines TRBV20-1 with TRBJ2-1; no definite D call. Trimming left V 7 bases short and J 1 base short, with 5 bases between. This CDR3 region has 11 residues. Germline V CDR1 and CDR2: DFQATT, SNEGSKA (reference sequence). The CDR3 sequence: CSVTSYNEQFF. CDR3 coding DNA: TGCAGTGTCACTTCCTACAATGAGCAGTTCTTC.

The chain joins TRBV18 to TRBJ1-1; TRBD1 might be the D (6 bases). V gave up 1 base and J gave up 0 bases, with 12 bases separating them. CDR3 length equals 16 residues. CDR1 and CDR2 from the germline V gene are KGHSH and LQKENI. The CDR3 protein is CASSPRPDRLNTEAFF. CDR3 coding DNA: TGTGCCAGCTCACCACGTCCGGACAGACTGAACACTGAAGCTTTCTTT.

The chain combines TRBV7-9 with TRBJ1-2; D is perhaps TRBD1 (5 bases). Looked up from germline, CDR1 is SEHNR and CDR2 is FQNEAQ (reference sequence). The CDR3 has 14 amino acids. Trimming pared 5 bases from V and 7 bases from J, leaving 17 bases between. This CDR3 is CASSPSGQGGGYTF. CDR3 DNA sequence: TGTGCCAGCAGCCCCTCGGGCCAGGGTGGTGGCTACACCTTC. The complete variable domain, with remaining parts taken from reference TRBV7-9 and TRBJ1-2, reads DTGVSQNPRHKITKRGQNVTFRCDPISEHNRLYWYRQTLGQGPEFLTYFQNEAQLEKSRLLSDRFSAERPKGSFSTLEIQRTEQGDSAMYLCASSPSGQGGGYTFGSGTRLTVV.

V gene TRBV7-2 combines with J gene TRBJ2-3; 7 bases match TRBD1. The trim removed 4 bases at V and 2 bases at J, leaving 6 bases unmatched. The length of the CDR3 is 15 residues. The V gene's germline CDR1 is SGHTA and CDR2 FQGNSA. CDR3 region: CASSSLDRSTDTQYF. The CDR3 DNA reads as TGTGCCAGCAGCTCCCTGGACAGGTCCACAGATACGCAGTATTTT.

The chain couples TRBV9 to TRBJ2-2; 12 bases map to TRBD2. The CDR3 runs to 16 residues. Germline trimming cut 3 bases from V and 7 bases from J; bases unmatched to any gene: 7. CDR1 and CDR2 from the germline V gene are SGDLS and YYNGEE. This CDR3 reads CASSARTSGTIGELFF. CDR3 in DNA: TGTGCCAGCAGCGCAAGGACTAGCGGGACCATCGGGGAGCTGTTTTTT.

The gene calls are TRBV24-1 and TRBJ2-2; D tentatively reads TRBD1 or TRBD2 (5 bases each). The V and J ends lost 9 bases and 6 bases respectively, with 22 bases between them. The CDR3 consists of 16 residues. Germline lookup yields CDR1 KGHDR and CDR2 SFDVKD. The CDR3 loop is CATELVDSLGAGELFF. CDR3 bases: TGTGCCACCGAACTGGTGGACTCGCTAGGGGCCGGGGAGCTGTTTTTT.

V is TRBV30 and J is TRBJ2-7; 8 nucleotides align to TRBD1. Trimming removed 0 bases from V and 5 bases from J; junction bases left unmatched: 9. The CDR3 totals 15 residues. Per germline, CDR1 GTSNPN and CDR2 SVGIG (reference sequence). The CDR3 DNA reads as TGTGCCTGGAGTGTATTGGGACAGGATTTCAACGAGCAGTACTTC. It specifies CAWSVLGQDFNEQYF.